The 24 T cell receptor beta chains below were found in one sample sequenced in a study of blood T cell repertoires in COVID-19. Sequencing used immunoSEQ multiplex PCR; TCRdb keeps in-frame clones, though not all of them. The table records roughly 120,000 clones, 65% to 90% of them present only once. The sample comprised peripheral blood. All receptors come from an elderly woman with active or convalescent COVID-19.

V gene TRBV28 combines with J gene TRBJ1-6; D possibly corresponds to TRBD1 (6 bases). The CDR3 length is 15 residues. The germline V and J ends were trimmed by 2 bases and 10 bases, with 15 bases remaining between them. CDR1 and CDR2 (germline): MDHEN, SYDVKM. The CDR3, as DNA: TGTGCCAGCAGTTTACTACAGGGAGACGGATCACCCCTCCACTTT. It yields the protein CASSLLQGDGSPLHF.

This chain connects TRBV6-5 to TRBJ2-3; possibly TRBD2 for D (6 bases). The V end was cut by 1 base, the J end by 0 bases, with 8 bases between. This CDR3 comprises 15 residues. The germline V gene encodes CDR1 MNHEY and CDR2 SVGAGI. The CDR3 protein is CASSYWGRSTDTQYF. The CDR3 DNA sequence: TGTGCCAGCAGTTACTGGGGGAGGAGCACAGATACGCAGTATTTT.

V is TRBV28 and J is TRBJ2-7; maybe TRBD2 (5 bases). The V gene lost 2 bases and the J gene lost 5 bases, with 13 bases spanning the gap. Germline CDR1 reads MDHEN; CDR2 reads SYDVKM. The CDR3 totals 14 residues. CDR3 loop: CASSLGGRTHEQYF. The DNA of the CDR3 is TGTGCCAGCAGTTTAGGTGGGAGAACCCACGAGCAGTACTTC.

CDR3: CASSSFGTSGRNTQYF. CDR3 DNA sequence: TGTGCCAGCAGCTCGTTCGGGACTAGCGGGAGGAATACGCAGTATTTT. J is TRBJ2-3 and V is TRBV3-1 (or the pseudogene TRBV3-2); 15 bases align to TRBD2. Losses at the gene ends were 5 bases for V and 7 bases for J; bases not matched to a gene: 7. Looked up from germline, CDR1 is LGHDT and CDR2 is YNNKEL (reference sequence). The CDR3 spans 16 residues.

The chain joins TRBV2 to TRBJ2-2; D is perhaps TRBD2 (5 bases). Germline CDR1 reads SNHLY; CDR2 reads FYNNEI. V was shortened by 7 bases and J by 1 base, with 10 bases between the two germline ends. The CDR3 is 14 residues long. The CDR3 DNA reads TGTGCCAGCAAGACGGACTGGAACACCGGGGAGCTGTTTTTT. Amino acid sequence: CASKTDWNTGELFF.

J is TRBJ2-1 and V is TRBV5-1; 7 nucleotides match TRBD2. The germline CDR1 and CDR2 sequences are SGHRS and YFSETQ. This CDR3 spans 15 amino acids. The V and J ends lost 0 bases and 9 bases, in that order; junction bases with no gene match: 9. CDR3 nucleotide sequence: TGCGCCAGCAGCTTGGTCGTGACTAGCAGCGGTGAGCAGTTCTTC. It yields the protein CASSLVVTSSGEQFF.

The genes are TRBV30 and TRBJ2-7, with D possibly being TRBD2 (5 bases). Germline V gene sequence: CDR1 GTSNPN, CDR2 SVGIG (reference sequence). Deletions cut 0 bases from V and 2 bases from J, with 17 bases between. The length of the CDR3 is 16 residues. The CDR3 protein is CAWSVQAAPHPYEQYF. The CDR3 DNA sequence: TGTGCCTGGAGTGTACAAGCGGCCCCCCATCCCTACGAGCAGTACTTC.

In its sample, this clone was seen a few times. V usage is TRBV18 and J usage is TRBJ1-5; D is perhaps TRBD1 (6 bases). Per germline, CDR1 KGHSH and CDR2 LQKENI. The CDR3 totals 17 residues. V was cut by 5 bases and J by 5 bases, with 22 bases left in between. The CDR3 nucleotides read TGTGCCAGCTCAGAACAGGGTCCTGGACGGGTCGATCAGCCCCAGCATTTT. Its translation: CASSEQGPGRVDQPQHF.

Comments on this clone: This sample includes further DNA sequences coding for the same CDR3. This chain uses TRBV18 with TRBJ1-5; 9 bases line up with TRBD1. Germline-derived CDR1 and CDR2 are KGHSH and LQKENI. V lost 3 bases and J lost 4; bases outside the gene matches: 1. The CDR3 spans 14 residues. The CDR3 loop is CASSPGQGNQPQHF. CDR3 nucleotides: TGTGCCAGCTCACCGGGACAGGGTAATCAGCCCCAGCATTTT.

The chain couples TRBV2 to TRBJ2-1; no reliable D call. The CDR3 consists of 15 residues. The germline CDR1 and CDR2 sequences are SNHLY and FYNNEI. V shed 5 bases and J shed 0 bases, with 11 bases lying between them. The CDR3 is CASSQTVSSYNEQFF. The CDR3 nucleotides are TGTGCCAGCAGTCAAACCGTGAGCTCCTACAATGAGCAGTTCTTC.

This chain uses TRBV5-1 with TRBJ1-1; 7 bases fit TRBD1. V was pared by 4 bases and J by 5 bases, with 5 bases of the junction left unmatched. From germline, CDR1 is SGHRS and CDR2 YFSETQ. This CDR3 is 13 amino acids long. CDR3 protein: CASSVDRDTEAFF. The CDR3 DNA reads TGCGCCAGCAGCGTAGACAGGGATACTGAAGCTTTCTTT.

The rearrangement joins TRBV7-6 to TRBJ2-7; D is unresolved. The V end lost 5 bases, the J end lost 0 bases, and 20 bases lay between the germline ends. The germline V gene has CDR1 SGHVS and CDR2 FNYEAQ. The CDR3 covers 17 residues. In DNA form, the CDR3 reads TGTGCCAGCAGCCCCTCTAGTATCCAGCCTCACTCCTACGAGCAGTACTTC. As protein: CASSPSSIQPHSYEQYF.

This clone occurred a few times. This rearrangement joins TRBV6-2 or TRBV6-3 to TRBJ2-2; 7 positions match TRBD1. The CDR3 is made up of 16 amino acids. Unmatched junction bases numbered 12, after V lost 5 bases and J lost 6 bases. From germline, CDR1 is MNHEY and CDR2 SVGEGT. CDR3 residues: CASSPGQETHPGELFF. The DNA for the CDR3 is TGTGCCAGCAGTCCCGGACAGGAGACCCATCCCGGGGAGCTGTTTTTT.

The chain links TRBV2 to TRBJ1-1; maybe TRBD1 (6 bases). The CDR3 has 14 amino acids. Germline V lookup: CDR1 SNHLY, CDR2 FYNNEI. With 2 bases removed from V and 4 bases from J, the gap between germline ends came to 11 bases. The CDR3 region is CASSENAGVTEAFF. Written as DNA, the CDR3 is TGTGCCAGCAGTGAAAATGCAGGGGTCACTGAAGCTTTCTTT.

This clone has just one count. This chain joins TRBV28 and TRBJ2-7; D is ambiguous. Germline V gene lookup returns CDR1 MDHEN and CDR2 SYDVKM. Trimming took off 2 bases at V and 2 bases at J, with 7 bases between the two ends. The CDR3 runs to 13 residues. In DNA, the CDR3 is TGTGCCAGCAGTTTACTACAGACCTACGAGCAGTACTTC. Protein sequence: CASSLLQTYEQYF. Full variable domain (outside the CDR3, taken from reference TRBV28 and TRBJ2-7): DVKVTQSSRYLVKRTGEKVFLECVQDMDHENMFWYRQDPGLGLRLIYFSYDVKMKEKGDIPEGYSVSREKKERFSLILESASTNQTSMYLCASSLLQTYEQYFGPGTRLTVT.

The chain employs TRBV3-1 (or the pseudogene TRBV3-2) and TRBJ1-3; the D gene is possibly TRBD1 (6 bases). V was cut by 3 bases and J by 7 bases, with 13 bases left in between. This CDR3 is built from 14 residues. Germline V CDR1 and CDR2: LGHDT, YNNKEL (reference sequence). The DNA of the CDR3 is TGTGCCAGCAGCCACGGGACAACGTTGAACACCATATATTTT. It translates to CASSHGTTLNTIYF.

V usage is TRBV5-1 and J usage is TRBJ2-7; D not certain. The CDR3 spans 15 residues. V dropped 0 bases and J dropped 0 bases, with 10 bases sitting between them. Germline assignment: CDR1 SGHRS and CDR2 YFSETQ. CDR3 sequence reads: CASSLDTPRSYEQYF. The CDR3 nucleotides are TGCGCCAGCAGCTTGGATACACCTCGCTCCTACGAGCAGTACTTC.

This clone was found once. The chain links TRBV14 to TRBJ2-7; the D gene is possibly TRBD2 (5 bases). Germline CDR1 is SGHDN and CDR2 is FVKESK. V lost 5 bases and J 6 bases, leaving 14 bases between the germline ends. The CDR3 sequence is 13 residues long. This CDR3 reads CASSNMEVGEQYF. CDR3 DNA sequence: TGTGCCAGCAGCAATATGGAGGTTGGCGAGCAGTACTTC.

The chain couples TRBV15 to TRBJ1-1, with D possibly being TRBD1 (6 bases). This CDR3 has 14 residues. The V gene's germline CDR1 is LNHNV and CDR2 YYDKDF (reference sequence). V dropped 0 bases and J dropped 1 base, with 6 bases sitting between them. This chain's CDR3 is CATSRDRGNTEAFF. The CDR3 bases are TGTGCCACCAGCAGAGACAGGGGGAACACTGAAGCTTTCTTT.

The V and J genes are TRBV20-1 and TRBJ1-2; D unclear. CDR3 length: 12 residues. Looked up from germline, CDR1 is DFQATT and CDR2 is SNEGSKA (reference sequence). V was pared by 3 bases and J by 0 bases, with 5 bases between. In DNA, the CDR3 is TGCAGTGCTAGTCTCGCTAACTATGGCTACACCTTC. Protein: CSASLANYGYTF.

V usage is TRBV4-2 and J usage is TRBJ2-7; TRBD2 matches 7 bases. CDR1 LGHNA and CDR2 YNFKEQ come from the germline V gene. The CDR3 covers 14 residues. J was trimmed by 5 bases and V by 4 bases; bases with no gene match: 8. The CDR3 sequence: CASSLSGMVDEQYF. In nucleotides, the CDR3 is TGTGCCAGCAGCCTAAGCGGGATGGTAGACGAGCAGTACTTC.

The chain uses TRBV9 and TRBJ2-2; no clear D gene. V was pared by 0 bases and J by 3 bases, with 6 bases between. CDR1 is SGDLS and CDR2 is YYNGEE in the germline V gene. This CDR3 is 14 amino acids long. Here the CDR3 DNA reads TGTGCCAGCAGCGTAGTAGTAGACACCGGGGAGCTGTTTTTT. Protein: CASSVVVDTGELFF. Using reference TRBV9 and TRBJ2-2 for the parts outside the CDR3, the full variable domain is DSGVTQTPKHLITATGQRVTLRCSPRSGDLSVYWYQQSLDQGLQFLIQYYNGEERAKGNILERFSAQQFPDLHSELNLSSLELGDSALYFCASSVVVDTGELFFGEGSRLTVL.

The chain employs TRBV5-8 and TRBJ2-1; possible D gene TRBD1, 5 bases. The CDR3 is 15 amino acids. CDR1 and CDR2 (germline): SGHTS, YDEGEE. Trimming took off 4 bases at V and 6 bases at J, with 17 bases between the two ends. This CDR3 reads CASSLGPVAFNEQFF. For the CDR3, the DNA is TGTGCCAGCAGCCTGGGGCCAGTGGCTTTCAATGAGCAGTTCTTC.

CDR3 in amino acids: CSAREYFEQFF. CDR3 in DNA: TGCAGTGCTAGAGAGTACTTTGAGCAGTTCTTC. The chain couples TRBV20-1 to TRBJ2-1; no clear D gene. The CDR3 runs 11 residues. The ends were cut back, 0 bases at V and 9 bases at J, with 6 bases in the middle. In germline, CDR1 is DFQATT, CDR2 SNEGSKA (reference sequence).